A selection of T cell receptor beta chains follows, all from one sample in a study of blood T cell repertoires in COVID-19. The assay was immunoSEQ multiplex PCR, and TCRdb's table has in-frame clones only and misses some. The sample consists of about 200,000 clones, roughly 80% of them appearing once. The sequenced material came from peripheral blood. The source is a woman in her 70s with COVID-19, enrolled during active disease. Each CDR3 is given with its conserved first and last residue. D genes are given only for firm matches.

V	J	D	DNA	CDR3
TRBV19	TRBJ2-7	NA	TGTGCCAGTAGTAACCTGGCGGGAAGCGTTGAGCAGTACTTC	CASSNLAGSVEQYF
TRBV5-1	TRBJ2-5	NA	TGCGCCAGCAGCTTGGGGTACAGTGAATTAGAGACCCAGTACTTC	CASSLGYSELETQYF
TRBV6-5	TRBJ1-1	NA	TGTGCCGGCCGGGGAGTCGGCACTGAAGCTTTCTTT	CAGRGVGTEAFF
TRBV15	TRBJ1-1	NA	TGTGCCACCAGCAGAGGAACCGGTAAAATGAACACTGAAGCTTTCTTT	CATSRGTGKMNTEAFF
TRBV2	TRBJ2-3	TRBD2	TGTGCCAGCAAGGGACTAGAAACAGATACGCAGTATTTT	CASKGLETDTQYF
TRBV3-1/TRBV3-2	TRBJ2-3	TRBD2	TGTGCCAGCAGCCAAAAAAATCTAGGGACTAGCGGGACTTCAGATACGCAGTATTTT	CASSQKNLGTSGTSDTQYF
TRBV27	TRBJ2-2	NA	TGTGCCAGCAGCGACAGAGTGGGGTGGAACACCGGGGAGCTGTTTTTT	CASSDRVGWNTGELFF
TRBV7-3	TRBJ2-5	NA	TGTGCCAGCAGCTTAACCGGAGGGCTGGGAGAGACCCAGTACTTC	CASSLTGGLGETQYF
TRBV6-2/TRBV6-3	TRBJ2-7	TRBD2	TGTGCCAGCAGTTACTCCAAGACTAGCGGGAGCGGCGAGCAGTACTTC	CASSYSKTSGSGEQYF
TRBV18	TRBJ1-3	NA	TGTGCCAGCTCACCGACCGGGGAAAGCTCTGGAAACACCATATATTTT	CASSPTGESSGNTIYF
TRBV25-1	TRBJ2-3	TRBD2	TGTGCCAGCAGTCGGACGGGACTAGCGGTGGCAGATACGCAGTATTTT	CASSRTGLAVADTQYF
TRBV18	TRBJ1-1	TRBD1	TGTGCCAGCTCACCTCTGAGGACAGGGGGGAACACTGAAGCTTTCTTT	CASSPLRTGGNTEAFF
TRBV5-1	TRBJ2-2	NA	TGCGCCAGCAGCTTGGCCGCGCGGGATACCGGGGAGCTGTTTTTT	CASSLAARDTGELFF
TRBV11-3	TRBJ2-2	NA	TGTGCCAGCAGCCCGAGGATGGGAGCGAACACCGGGGAGCTGTTTTTT	CASSPRMGANTGELFF
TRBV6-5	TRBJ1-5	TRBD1	TGTGCCAGCAGTTACTCGACAGGGGGTCAGCCCCAGCATTTT	CASSYSTGGQPQHF
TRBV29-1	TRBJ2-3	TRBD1	TGCAGCGTTCCTACAGGGGGTAGCACAGATACGCAGTATTTT	CSVPTGGSTDTQYF
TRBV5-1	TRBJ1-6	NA	TGCGCCAGCAGAACAATCGAAACATATTCACCCCTCCACTTT	CASRTIETYSPLHF